This is a list of T cell receptor beta chains from one sample in a study of cytomegalovirus exposure and HLA in healthy donors. Here immunoSEQ multiplex PCR was the method, and the copy in TCRdb shows in-frame clones only, minus some. The data show roughly 220,000 clones, roughly 80% seen once. The sample consisted of PBMCs. The receptors originated from a man younger than 45 in good health and CMV-seronegative. CDR3s leave out the opening cysteine and the closing phenylalanine or tryptophan. Where a row states a size, it is once, few, many or the class of an expanded clone; other rows omit it.

cdr3_aa: ASSLTGASINTGELF
clone_size: .
v_call: TRBV5-1

cdr3_aa: ASSYYPEGGGPQETQY
clone_size: .
v_call: TRBV5-1

cdr3_aa: ASSFTPGGSRQY
clone_size: .
v_call: TRBV11-2

cdr3_aa: ASSAPGGTEAF
clone_size: .
v_call: TRBV25-1

cdr3_aa: ASSLQANEQF
clone_size: .
v_call: TRBV7-9

cdr3_aa: ASSLTGGAGDTQY
clone_size: .
v_call: TRBV7-3

cdr3_aa: ASSPLGTTGDSGNTIY
clone_size: .
v_call: TRBV18

cdr3_aa: ASGSTGAEEKLF
clone_size: .
v_call: TRBV28

cdr3_aa: ASSLGTGINEQF
clone_size: few
v_call: TRBV5-8

cdr3_aa: ASSGQGFYGYT
clone_size: .
v_call: TRBV5-4

cdr3_aa: ASSLLTGSRPYEQY
clone_size: .
v_call: TRBV5-1

cdr3_aa: ASSRPAGFSTGELF
clone_size: once
v_call: TRBV4-2

cdr3_aa: ASSESVARGQETQY
clone_size: .
v_call: TRBV2

cdr3_aa: ASSPLAGGGQETQY
clone_size: .
v_call: TRBV4-2

cdr3_aa: ATSGGDRVDEKLF
clone_size: .
v_call: TRBV15

cdr3_aa: ASSSFWGGLPEAF
clone_size: .
v_call: TRBV28

cdr3_aa: ASSHSGIQGDYGYT
clone_size: .
v_call: TRBV14

cdr3_aa: ASSPGVSGSTDTQY
clone_size: .
v_call: TRBV27

cdr3_aa: ASSPAGADTQY
clone_size: .
v_call: TRBV18

cdr3_aa: ASSPQTGTSGGAGETQY
clone_size: once
v_call: TRBV4-3

cdr3_aa: ASSQVMSLAGVQETQY
clone_size: .
v_call: TRBV4-1

cdr3_aa: ASSQGQLSGNTIY
clone_size: .
v_call: TRBV11-1

cdr3_aa: ASSLHGVAGTGELF
clone_size: .
v_call: TRBV7-3

cdr3_aa: ASSPGLAGGGDEQF
clone_size: few
v_call: TRBV7-9

cdr3_aa: ASSSTSGGAAETQY
clone_size: .
v_call: TRBV9

cdr3_aa: ASSYSSAYEQY
clone_size: .
v_call: TRBV6-5

cdr3_aa: ASSQVNRGWETQY
clone_size: .
v_call: TRBV4-1